The 11 T cell receptor beta chains below come from one sample, sequenced in a study of T-cell reconstitution after alpha-beta-depleted transplantation in children. The TCRbeta library incorporated unique molecular identifiers. TCRdb passed the PCR reads through MiXCR, listing each CDR3 protein once. Of 480,000 or so distinct CDR3 sequences listed, more than 9% are singletons. The material was PBMCs, obtained before TCRalphabeta/CD19-depleted stem cell transplant. The receptors were gathered from a child aged 2 to 10 with inherited bone marrow failure, due to receive a stem cell transplant.

This clonotype has a count of ten or more. This chain uses TRBV7-8 with TRBJ2-6, with D possibly matching TRBD1 (6 bases). Germline V gene data show CDR1 as SGHVS and CDR2 as FQNEAQ. With 4 bases removed from V and 2 bases from J, the gap between germline ends came to 18 bases. CDR3 length: 18 residues. CDR3 in amino acids: CASSSAHRARPGANVLTF. As DNA, the CDR3 is TGTGCCAGCAGCTCTGCACACAGGGCTCGGCCTGGGGCCAACGTCCTGACTTTC.

Many counts were recorded for this clonotype. J is TRBJ2-6 and V is TRBV27; perhaps TRBD2 as D (6 bases). This CDR3 spans 19 amino acids. Germline V CDR1 and CDR2: MNHEY, SMNVEV (reference sequence). V lost 3 bases and J 0 bases, leaving 18 bases between the germline ends. DNA of the CDR3: TGTGCCAGCAGTTTTCTCCCGGGGGTAGGGGTCTCTGGGGCCAACGTCCTGACTTTC. It codes for CASSFLPGVGVSGANVLTF.

This clonotype was counted ten times or more. V usage is TRBV29-1 and J usage is TRBJ2-1; 9 bases line up with TRBD1. CDR1 and CDR2 from the germline V gene are SQVTM and ANQGSEA. The V gene end was trimmed by 7 bases and the J gene end by 8 bases; junction bases not matched to a gene: 6. This CDR3 has 12 residues. This CDR3 reads CSDRGRGDEQFF. In DNA, the CDR3 is TGCAGCGACAGGGGGCGCGGGGATGAGCAGTTCTTC.

At least ten counts were recorded for this clonotype. The chain links TRBV5-1 to TRBJ2-1; 7 bases match TRBD1. J was trimmed by 4 bases and V by 0 bases; bases with no gene match: 4. Germline V gene lookup returns CDR1 SGHRS and CDR2 YFSETQ. The CDR3 runs 15 residues. The DNA of the CDR3 is TGCGCCAGCAGCTTGGGCGACAGGGAATACAATGAGCAGTTCTTC. Its translation: CASSLGDREYNEQFF.

Only one count was recorded for this clonotype. CDR3 loop: CASSWRPRGKLFF. The CDR3, as DNA: TGTGCCAGCAGTTGGCGGCCCCGAGGAAAACTGTTTTTT. The chain combines TRBV27 with TRBJ1-4; D gene uncertain. There are 13 residues in the CDR3. From germline, CDR1 is MNHEY and CDR2 SMNVEV (reference sequence). Trimming stripped 4 bases from V and 10 bases from J, with 13 bases between.

In its sample, this clonotype was seen many times. The rearrangement links TRBV29-1 to TRBJ1-5; 10 positions agree with TRBD1. Germline V gene sequence: CDR1 SQVTM, CDR2 ANQGSEA. The CDR3 sequence is 13 residues long. The V and J ends lost 4 bases and 5 bases, in that order; junction bases with no gene match: 2. The CDR3 nucleotides are TGCAGCGTTGCCGGGACAGGGGATCAGCCCCAGCATTTT. Amino acid sequence: CSVAGTGDQPQHF.

In its sample, this clonotype was seen many times. The chain joins TRBV7-2 to TRBJ2-7; D gene unclear. The CDR3 totals 12 residues. Trimming pared 1 base from V and 5 bases from J, leaving 6 bases between. Germline CDR1 and CDR2: SGHTA and FQGNSA. The CDR3 spells CASSLVDDEQYF. DNA for the CDR3: TGTGCCAGCAGCTTAGTGGATGACGAGCAGTACTTC.

This clonotype appeared many times. The chain combines TRBV4-3 with TRBJ1-1; D unresolved. From germline, CDR1 is LGHNA and CDR2 YSLEER. The length of the CDR3 is 17 residues. With 5 bases removed from V and 1 base from J, the gap between germline ends came to 20 bases. CDR3 DNA: TGCGCCAGCAGCTCCCCCTATAAATTCAGGACGAACACTGAAGCTTTCTTT. It yields the protein CASSSPYKFRTNTEAFF.

The chain employs TRBV27 and TRBJ2-1; 7 bases agree with TRBD2. After removal of 5 bases from V and 4 bases from J, the junction contained 11 bases not matched to a gene. Germline lookup yields CDR1 MNHEY and CDR2 SMNVEV (reference sequence). This CDR3 is built from 16 residues. CDR3 residues: CASSPSAGVDYNEQFF. In DNA, the CDR3 is TGTGCCAGCAGTCCCTCCGCGGGGGTTGATTACAATGAGCAGTTCTTC.

This clonotype was counted a few times. The V call is TRBV24-1, the J call TRBJ1-2, with D tentatively TRBD1 (6 bases). Between the trimmed V and J ends, which lost 3 bases and 2 bases, there was a span of 12 bases. CDR1 and CDR2 from the germline V gene are KGHDR and SFDVKD. The CDR3 totals 15 residues. The CDR3 sequence: CATSDPRQVNYGYTF. CDR3 coding DNA: TGTGCCACCAGTGATCCCCGACAGGTGAACTATGGCTACACCTTC.

This rearrangement joins TRBV7-2 to TRBJ2-4, with a possible D match to TRBD1 (5 bases). Per germline, CDR1 SGHTA and CDR2 FQGNSA. This CDR3 region has 13 residues. The V and J ends lost 3 bases and 8 bases respectively, with 11 bases between them. In DNA, the CDR3 is TGTGCCAGCAGCTTCCAGGGATTGGACATTCAGTACTTC. It codes for CASSFQGLDIQYF. The entire variable domain, with the rest obtained from reference TRBV7-2 and TRBJ2-4, is as follows: GAGVSQSPSNKVTEKGKDVELRCDPISGHTALYWYRQSLGQGLEFLIYFQGNSAPDKSGLPSDRFSAERTGGSVSTLTIQRTQQEDSAVYLCASSFQGLDIQYFGAGTRLSVL.